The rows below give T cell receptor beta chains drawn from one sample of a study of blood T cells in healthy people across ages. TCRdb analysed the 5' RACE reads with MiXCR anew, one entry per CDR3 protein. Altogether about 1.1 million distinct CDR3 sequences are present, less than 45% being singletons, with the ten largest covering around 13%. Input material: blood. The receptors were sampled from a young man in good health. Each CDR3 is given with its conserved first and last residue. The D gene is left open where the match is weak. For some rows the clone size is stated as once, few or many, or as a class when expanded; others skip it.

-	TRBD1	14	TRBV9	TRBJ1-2	TGTGCCAGCAGCCCCCGGACAGGGGGGCAGGGCTACACCTTC	CASSPRTGGQGYTF
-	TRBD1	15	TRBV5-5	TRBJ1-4	TGTGCCAGCAGCCAAGATTTCGACGACAGGGGAAAACTGTTTTTT	CASSQDFDDRGKLFF
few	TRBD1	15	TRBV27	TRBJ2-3	TGTGCCAGCAGTTCCGGGACAGGGGGTCCAGATACGCAGTATTTT	CASSSGTGGPDTQYF
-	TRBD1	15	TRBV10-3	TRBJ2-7	TGTGCCATCAGTGCCGATTTACAGGGGAACCACGAGCAGTACTTC	CAISADLQGNHEQYF
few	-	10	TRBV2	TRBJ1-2	TGTGCCAGAGGAGCGGAAGGCTACACCTTC	CARGAEGYTF
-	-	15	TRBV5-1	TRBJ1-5	TGCGCCAGCAGCTTGGAACCAGGGGAGGGTCAGCCCCAGCATTTT	CASSLEPGEGQPQHF
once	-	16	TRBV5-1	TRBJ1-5	TGCGCCAGCAGCTCCAACCAGGGGCCTAGCAATCAGCCCCAGCATTTT	CASSSNQGPSNQPQHF
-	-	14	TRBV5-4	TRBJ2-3	TGTGCCAGCAGCTCCCAACATGGGGGATATACGCAGTATTTT	CASSSQHGGYTQYF
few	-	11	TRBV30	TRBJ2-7	TGTGCCTGGAGCAGACTGTACGAGCAGTACTTC	CAWSRLYEQYF
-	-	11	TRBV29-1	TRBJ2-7	TGCAGCGTATATACAGGGTCCGAGCAGTACTTC	CSVYTGSEQYF
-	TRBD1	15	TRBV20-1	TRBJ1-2	TGCAGTGCTAGAGATAGGGACAGATATAACTATGGCTACACCTTC	CSARDRDRYNYGYTF
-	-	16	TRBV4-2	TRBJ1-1	TGTGCCAGCAGCCAACAGGCGGGACCTATGAACACTGAAGCTTTCTTT	CASSQQAGPMNTEAFF
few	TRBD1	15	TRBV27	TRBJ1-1	TGTGCCAGCAGTCGTGGGACAGGGGGACTGACTGAAGCTTTCTTT	CASSRGTGGLTEAFF
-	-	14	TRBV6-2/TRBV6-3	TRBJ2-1	TGTGCCAGAACCCAAACTAGGGGTAACGATGAGCAGTTCTTC	CARTQTRGNDEQFF
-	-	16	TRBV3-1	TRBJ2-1	TGTGCCAGCAGCCAGGTGATCCGGGGGAGGAACAATGAGCAGTTCTTC	CASSQVIRGRNNEQFF
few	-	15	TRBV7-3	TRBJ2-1	TGTGCCAGCAGCCCTGACAGGGAGGGTGTCAATGAGCAGTTCTTC	CASSPDREGVNEQFF
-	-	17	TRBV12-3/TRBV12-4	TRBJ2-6	TGTGCCAGCGCCCCCGTGACAGGAATCTCTGGGGCCAACGTCCTGACTTTC	CASAPVTGISGANVLTF
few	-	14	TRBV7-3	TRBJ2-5	TGTGCCAGCAGCTTATTAGGCAGGGGAGAGACCCAGTACTTC	CASSLLGRGETQYF
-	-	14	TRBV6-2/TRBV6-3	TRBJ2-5	TGTGCCAGCAGTTATATGACGGGCGAAGTGACCCAGTACTTC	CASSYMTGEVTQYF
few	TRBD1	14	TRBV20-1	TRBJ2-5	TGCAGTGCTAGAGCTAGGACAGGGTGGGAGACCCAGTACTTC	CSARARTGWETQYF
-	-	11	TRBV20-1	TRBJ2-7	TGCAGTGCTCCGGAGAAGGCTGAGCAGTACTTC	CSAPEKAEQYF
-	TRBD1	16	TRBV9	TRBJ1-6	TGTGCCAGCAGCGTAGAGGGGACAGGCGGAAATTCACCCCTCCACTTT	CASSVEGTGGNSPLHF
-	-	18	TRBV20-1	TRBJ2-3	TGCAGTGCTAGAGATCAATGGTCGAGAAGGGGTCCCACAGATACGCAGTATTTT	CSARDQWSRRGPTDTQYF
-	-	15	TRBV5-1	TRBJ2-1	TGCGCCAGCAGCTTGGTCCAGACCTCCTACAATGAGCAGTTCTTC	CASSLVQTSYNEQFF
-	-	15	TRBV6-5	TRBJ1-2	TGTGCCAGCAGTTCGAACTCTTTGGGGTCCTATGGCTACACCTTC	CASSSNSLGSYGYTF
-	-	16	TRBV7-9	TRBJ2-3	TGTGCCAGCAGCTTAGCGCTTCAGGTTAGCACAGATACGCAGTATTTT	CASSLALQVSTDTQYF
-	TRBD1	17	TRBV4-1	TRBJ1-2	TGCGCCAGCAGCCAACCCCCGGGACAGACTTTCCTAGATGGCTACACCTTC	CASSQPPGQTFLDGYTF
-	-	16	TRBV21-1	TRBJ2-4	TGTGCCAGCAGCAAAGGGCGCAGGGGACCTGAAAACATTCAGTACTTC	CASSKGRRGPENIQYF
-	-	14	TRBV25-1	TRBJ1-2	TGTGCCAGCAGTGCCCCCTACAGTAACTATGGCTACACCTTC	CASSAPYSNYGYTF
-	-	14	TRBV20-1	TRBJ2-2	TGCAGTGCTAGGCGGGACAGTTTCACCGGGGAGCTGTTTTTT	CSARRDSFTGELFF
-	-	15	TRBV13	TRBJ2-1	TGTGCCAGCAGCGATGCCTGGGTCGACCGGGGTGAGCAGTTCTTC	CASSDAWVDRGEQFF
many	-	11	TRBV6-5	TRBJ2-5	TGTGCCAGCAGGTTCGGAGAGACCCAGTACTTC	CASRFGETQYF
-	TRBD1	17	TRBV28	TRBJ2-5	TGTGCCAGCAGAAACCGGGACAGGGGAGAGTACCAAGAGACCCAGTACTTC	CASRNRDRGEYQETQYF
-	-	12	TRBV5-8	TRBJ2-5	TGTGCCAGCAGCCACAGGGTTGAGACCCAGTACTTC	CASSHRVETQYF
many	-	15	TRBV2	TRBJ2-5	TGTGCCAGCAGTGAAGTGCGGGGTTCCCGAGAGACCCAGTACTTC	CASSEVRGSRETQYF
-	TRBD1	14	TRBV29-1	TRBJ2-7	TGCAGCGTTGTTCTCGGGACAGGTCGGAACGAGCAGTACTTC	CSVVLGTGRNEQYF
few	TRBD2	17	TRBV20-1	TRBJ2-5	TGCAGTGCTAGAGATCTCCTTAGCGGGGGGTTCCAAGAGACCCAGTACTTC	CSARDLLSGGFQETQYF
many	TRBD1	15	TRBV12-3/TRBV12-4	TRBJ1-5	TGTGCCAGCAGTCCCGACAGGGGACTTGGTCAGCCCCAGCATTTT	CASSPDRGLGQPQHF
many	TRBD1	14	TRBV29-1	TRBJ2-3	TGCAGCGTCGGGACAGGGATCTTCGCAGATACGCAGTATTTT	CSVGTGIFADTQYF
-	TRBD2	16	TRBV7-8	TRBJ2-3	TGTGCCAGCACCCTGGCCCGGGGGGGACCCACAGATACGCAGTATTTT	CASTLARGGPTDTQYF
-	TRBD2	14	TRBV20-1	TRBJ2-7	TGCAGTGCTAGAGAGCGGGGGGGAACCTACGAGCAGTACTTC	CSARERGGTYEQYF
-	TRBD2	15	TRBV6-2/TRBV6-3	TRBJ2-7	TGTGCCAGCAGCGTCAGCGGGATCTCCTACAATGAGCAGTACTTC	CASSVSGISYNEQYF
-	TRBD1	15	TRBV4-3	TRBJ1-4	TGCGCCAGCAGCCAGGAACAGGGGGAGCATGAAAAACTGTTTTTT	CASSQEQGEHEKLFF
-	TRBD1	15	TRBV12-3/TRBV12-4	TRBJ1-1	TGTGCCAGCAGCCTCCGAACAGGGGTGATAAATGAAGCTTTCTTT	CASSLRTGVINEAFF
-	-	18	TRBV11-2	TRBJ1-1	TGTGCCAGCAGCTTCCCAATAGCCGGATCGCGACAGAACACTGAAGCTTTCTTT	CASSFPIAGSRQNTEAFF
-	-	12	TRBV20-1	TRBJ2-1	TGCAGTGCTAGCCAGGGTGACAATGAGCAGTTCTTC	CSASQGDNEQFF
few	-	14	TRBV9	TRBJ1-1	TGTGCCAGCAGCGTTGGTTTACGGGGCACTGAAGCTTTCTTT	CASSVGLRGTEAFF